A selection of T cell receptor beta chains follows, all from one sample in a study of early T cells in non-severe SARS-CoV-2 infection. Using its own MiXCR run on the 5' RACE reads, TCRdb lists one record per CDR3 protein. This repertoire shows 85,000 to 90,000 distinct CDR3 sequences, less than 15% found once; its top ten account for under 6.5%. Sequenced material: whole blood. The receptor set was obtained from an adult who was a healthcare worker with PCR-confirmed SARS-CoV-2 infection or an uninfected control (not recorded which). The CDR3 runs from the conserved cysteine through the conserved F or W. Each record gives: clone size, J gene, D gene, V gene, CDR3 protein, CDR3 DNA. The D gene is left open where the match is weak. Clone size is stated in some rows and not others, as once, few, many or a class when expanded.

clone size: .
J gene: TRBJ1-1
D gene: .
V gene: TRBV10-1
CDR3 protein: CASSGDGGTEAFF
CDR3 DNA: TGCGCCAGCAGCGGGGACGGGGGTACTGAAGCTTTCTTT

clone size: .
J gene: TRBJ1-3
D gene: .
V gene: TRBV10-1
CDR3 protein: CASKGTELRNTIYF
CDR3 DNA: TGCGCCAGCAAAGGTACAGAGCTAAGAAACACCATATATTTT

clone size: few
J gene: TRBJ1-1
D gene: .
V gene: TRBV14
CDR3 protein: CASSRTTDTEAFF
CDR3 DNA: TGTGCCAGCAGTCGAACTACTGACACTGAAGCTTTCTTT

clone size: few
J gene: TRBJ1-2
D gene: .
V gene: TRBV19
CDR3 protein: CASKGGHTNYGYTF
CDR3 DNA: TGTGCCAGTAAGGGGGGGCACACTAACTATGGCTACACCTTC

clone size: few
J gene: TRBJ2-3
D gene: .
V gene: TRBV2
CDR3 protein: CASSDMAPADTQYF
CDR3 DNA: TGTGCCAGCAGTGATATGGCGCCGGCAGATACGCAGTATTTT

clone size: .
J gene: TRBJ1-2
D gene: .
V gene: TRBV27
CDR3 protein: CASSLSSSVGYTF
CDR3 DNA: TGTGCCAGCAGTTTATCGAGCAGCGTCGGCTACACCTTC

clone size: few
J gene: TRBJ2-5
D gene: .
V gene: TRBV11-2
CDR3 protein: CASSRDKGQETQYF
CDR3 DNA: TGTGCCAGCAGCCGAGATAAAGGGCAAGAGACCCAGTACTTC

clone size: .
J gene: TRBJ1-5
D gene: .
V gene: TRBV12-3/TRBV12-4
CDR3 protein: CASSFQANQPQHF
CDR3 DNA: TGTGCCAGCAGTTTCCAGGCGAATCAGCCCCAGCATTTT

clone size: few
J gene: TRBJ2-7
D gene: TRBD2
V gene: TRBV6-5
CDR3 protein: CASSYSGNRLAGGQREQYF
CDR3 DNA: TGTGCCAGCAGTTACTCGGGGAATCGCCTAGCGGGGGGACAGCGAGAGCAGTACTTC

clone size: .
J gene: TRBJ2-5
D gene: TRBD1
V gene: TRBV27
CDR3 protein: CASSLYRTGVQTQYF
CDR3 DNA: TGTGCCAGCAGTTTATACCGAACAGGGGTTCAGACCCAGTACTTC

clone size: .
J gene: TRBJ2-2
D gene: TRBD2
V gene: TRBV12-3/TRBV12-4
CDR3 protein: CASSSSGLAGGPNTGELFF
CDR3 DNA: TGTGCCAGCAGTTCCTCCGGACTAGCGGGGGGACCGAACACCGGGGAGCTGTTTTTT

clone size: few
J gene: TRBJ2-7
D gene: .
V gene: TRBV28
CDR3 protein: CASTEGGAYEQYF
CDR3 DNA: TGTGCCAGCACGGAGGGGGGCGCCTACGAGCAGTACTTC

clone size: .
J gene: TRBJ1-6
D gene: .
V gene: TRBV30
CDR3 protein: CAWLGGSSYNSPLHF
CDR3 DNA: TGTGCCTGGCTTGGGGGGAGCTCCTATAATTCACCCCTCCACTTT

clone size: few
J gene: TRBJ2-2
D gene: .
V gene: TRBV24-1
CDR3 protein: CATHGSGGELFF
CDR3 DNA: TGTGCCACACACGGGTCGGGCGGGGAGCTGTTTTTT

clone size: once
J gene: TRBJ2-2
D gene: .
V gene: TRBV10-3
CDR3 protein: CDTTDTGELFF
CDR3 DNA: TGTGACACCACAGACACCGGGGAGCTGTTTTTT

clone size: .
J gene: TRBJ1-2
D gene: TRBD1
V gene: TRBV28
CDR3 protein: CASSFRRQGFDYGYTF
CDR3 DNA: TGTGCCAGCAGTTTCCGAAGACAGGGCTTCGACTATGGCTACACCTTC

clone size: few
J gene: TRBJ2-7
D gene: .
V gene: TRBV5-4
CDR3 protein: CASSLVYGSGAANSYEQYF
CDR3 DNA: TGTGCCAGCAGCTTGGTTTACGGCTCCGGGGCCGCCAACTCCTACGAGCAGTACTTC

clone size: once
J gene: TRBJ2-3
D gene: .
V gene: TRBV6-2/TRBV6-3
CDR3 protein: CASGPSTTHSTDTQYF
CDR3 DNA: TGTGCCAGCGGGCCGTCGACGACCCACAGCACAGATACGCAGTATTTT

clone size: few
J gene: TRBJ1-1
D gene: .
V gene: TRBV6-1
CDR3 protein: CASSEGYGVTEAFF
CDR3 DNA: TGTGCCAGCAGTGAAGGGTACGGTGTTACTGAAGCTTTCTTT

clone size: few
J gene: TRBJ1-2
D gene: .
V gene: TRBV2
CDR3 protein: CASSVAGAGYTF
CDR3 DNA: TGTGCCAGCAGTGTGGCCGGAGCGGGCTACACCTTC

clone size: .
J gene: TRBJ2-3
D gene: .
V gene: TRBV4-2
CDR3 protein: CASSPSIADTQYF
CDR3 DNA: TGTGCCAGCTCTCCAAGTATTGCCGATACGCAGTATTTT

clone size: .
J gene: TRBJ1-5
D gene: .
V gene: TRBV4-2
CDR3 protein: CASSQGPVNQPQHF
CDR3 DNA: TGTGCCAGCAGCCAAGGGCCGGTCAATCAGCCCCAGCATTTT

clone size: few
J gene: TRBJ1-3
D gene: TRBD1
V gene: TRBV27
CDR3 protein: CASTSGTGGNTIYF
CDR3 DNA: TGTGCCAGCACGAGTGGGACAGGGGGAAACACCATATATTTT

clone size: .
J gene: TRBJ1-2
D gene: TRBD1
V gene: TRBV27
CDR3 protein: CASRKTGSHNYGYTF
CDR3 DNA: TGTGCCAGCAGGAAGACAGGGTCCCATAACTATGGCTACACCTTC

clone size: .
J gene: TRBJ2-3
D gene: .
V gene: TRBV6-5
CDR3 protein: CASRTGGRTDTQYF
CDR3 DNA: TGTGCCAGCAGAACGGGGGGCCGCACAGATACGCAGTATTTT

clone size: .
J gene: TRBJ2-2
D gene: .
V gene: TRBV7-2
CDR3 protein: CAGSSRVAGELFF
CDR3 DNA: TGTGCCGGCAGCTCCAGGGTTGCCGGGGAGCTGTTTTTT

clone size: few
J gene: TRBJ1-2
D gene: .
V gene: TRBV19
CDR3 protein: CASSTNRDGNYGYTF
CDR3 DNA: TGTGCCAGTAGTACTAACCGGGACGGTAACTATGGCTACACCTTC

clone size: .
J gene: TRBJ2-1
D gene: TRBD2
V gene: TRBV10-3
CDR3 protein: CASILAGSYNEQFF
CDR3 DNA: TGTGCCTCGATCCTAGCGGGGTCCTACAATGAGCAGTTCTTC

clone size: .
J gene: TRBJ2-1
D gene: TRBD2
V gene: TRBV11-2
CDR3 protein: CASSSLTSGGHYNEQFF
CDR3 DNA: TGTGCCAGCAGCTCCCTGACTAGCGGGGGTCATTACAATGAGCAGTTCTTC

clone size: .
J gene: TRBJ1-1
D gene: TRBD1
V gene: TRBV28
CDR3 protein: CASSVTGGTAAFF
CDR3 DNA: TGTGCCAGCAGTGTCACAGGGGGGACAGCAGCTTTCTTT

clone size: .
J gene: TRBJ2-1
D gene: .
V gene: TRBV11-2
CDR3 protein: CASSLTINEQFF
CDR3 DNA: TGTGCCAGCAGCTTAACGATCAATGAGCAGTTCTTC